The next 26 T cell receptor beta chains were all read from a single sample in a study of blood T cell repertoires in COVID-19. Sequencing was performed with immunoSEQ multiplex PCR; in TCRdb, only in-frame clones are kept and a portion is missing. This sample has some 190,000 clones, with about 80% found just once. The sequenced sample consisted of peripheral blood. Source of these receptors: a man in his sixties with acute or convalescent COVID-19.

The rearrangement links TRBV5-1 to TRBJ2-5; D not resolved. V was shortened by 0 bases and J by 1 base, with 10 bases between the two germline ends. Germline V gives CDR1 SGHRS, CDR2 YFSETQ. This CDR3 has 15 amino acids. For the CDR3, the DNA is TGCGCCAGCAGCTTGGTGCAAGCCGCCCAAGAGACCCAGTACTTC. The encoded protein is CASSLVQAAQETQYF.

This chain joins TRBV7-2 and TRBJ1-1; 8 nucleotides align to TRBD1. Unmatched junction bases numbered 14, after V lost 11 bases and J lost 6 bases. The CDR3 runs 14 residues. Germline CDR1 reads SGHTA; CDR2 reads FQGNSA. The CDR3 sequence: CAQTRQGLSPEAFF. The CDR3 DNA reads as TGTGCCCAAACTAGACAGGGGTTAAGCCCTGAAGCTTTCTTT.

J is TRBJ1-6 and V is TRBV2; 9 positions agree with TRBD1. Germline values: CDR1 SNHLY, CDR2 FYNNEI. The CDR3 spans 15 residues. J gave up 9 bases and V 6 bases, and 9 bases lay outside the gene matches. CDR3 residues: CASRGQGPSISPLHF. The DNA of the CDR3 is TGTGCCAGCAGAGGACAGGGGCCCTCAATTTCACCCCTCCACTTT.

The J gene is TRBJ1-6, the V gene TRBV6-5; 12 nucleotides line up with TRBD1. The CDR3 covers 15 residues. Germline V CDR1 and CDR2: MNHEY, SVGAGI. Trimming cost V 5 bases and J 10 bases; bases outside gene matches: 6. The CDR3 here is CASSPGQGAGSPLHF. CDR3 in DNA: TGTGCCAGCAGTCCGGGACAGGGGGCTGGCTCACCCCTCCACTTT.

V is TRBV6-1 and J is TRBJ1-6, with D uncertain. Trimming took 3 bases from V and 9 from J, leaving 15 bases between them. CDR1 and CDR2 (germline): MNHNS, SASEGT. This CDR3 has 15 amino acids. In nucleotides, the CDR3 is TGTGCCAGCAGTGAGACGGTCCCCTCAGGTTCACCCCTCCACTTT. Protein: CASSETVPSGSPLHF.

V gene TRBV19 combines with J gene TRBJ1-2, with 7 bases aligning to TRBD1. From germline, CDR1 is LNHDA and CDR2 SQIVND (reference sequence). Germline trimming cut 6 bases from V and 4 bases from J; bases unmatched to any gene: 5. The CDR3 runs 13 residues. The CDR3 is CASSMTGTYGYTF. The CDR3, as DNA: TGTGCCAGTAGCATGACAGGGACCTATGGCTACACCTTC.

Written as DNA, the CDR3 is TGTGCCAGCAGCGTATGGGGACAGGGGGGGAGCTATGGCTACACCTTC. Its translation is CASSVWGQGGSYGYTF. The chain uses TRBV9 and TRBJ1-2, with 11 bases matching TRBD1. Germline values: CDR1 SGDLS, CDR2 YYNGEE. The ends lost 1 base at V and 4 bases at J; junction bases unmatched: 6. The CDR3 loop spans 16 amino acids.

The rearrangement links TRBV9 to TRBJ2-5; weak D call: TRBD2 (6 bases). CDR1 is SGDLS, CDR2 YYNGEE, per germline. Trimming took 0 bases from V and 5 from J, leaving 14 bases between them. The length of the CDR3 is 15 residues. CDR3 sequence reads: CASSVGPSGDETQYF. The CDR3 region has the DNA TGTGCCAGCAGCGTAGGTCCTTCGGGGGACGAGACCCAGTACTTC.

The rearrangement links TRBV28 to TRBJ1-5; possibly TRBD1 for D (5 bases). Germline values: CDR1 MDHEN, CDR2 SYDVKM. CDR3 length: 16 amino acids. V was cut by 6 bases and J by 5 bases, with 20 bases left in between. The CDR3 region has the DNA TGTGCCAGCAGCCAAACTCCTTGGGACTCCGATCAGCCCCAGCATTTT. It encodes CASSQTPWDSDQPQHF.

The chain is built from TRBV6-5 and TRBJ1-1; 7 bases are shared with TRBD1. This CDR3 has 16 amino acids. Germline V gene data show CDR1 as MNHEY and CDR2 as SVGAGI. V shed 2 bases, J shed 3 bases, and the junction held 9 bases outside the gene matches. The CDR3 spells CASSYRKGARDTEAFF. CDR3 DNA sequence: TGTGCCAGCAGTTACCGGAAGGGGGCGCGGGACACTGAAGCTTTCTTT.

This rearrangement joins TRBV4-1 to TRBJ2-7; tentative D call: TRBD1 (6 bases). In germline, CDR1 is MGHRA, CDR2 YSYEKL. The CDR3 spans 18 residues. The V end was cut by 1 base, the J end by 0 bases, with 19 bases between. The CDR3 coding sequence is TGCGCCAGCAGCCAAGGGATCCCTAGACAGGAGAGCTCCTACGAGCAGTACTTC. It yields the protein CASSQGIPRQESSYEQYF.

V gene TRBV5-8 combines with J gene TRBJ1-1, with TRBD1 matching 8 bases. Trimming took 4 bases from V and 10 from J; bases not matched to a gene: 6. The length of the CDR3 is 12 residues. Germline values: CDR1 SGHTS, CDR2 YDEGEE. The CDR3 bases are TGTGCCAGCAGCCTGGACAGGGAGGGAGCTTTCTTT. It encodes CASSLDREGAFF. The variable domain in full, completed from reference TRBV5-8 and TRBJ1-1, reads EAGVTQSPTHLIKTRGQQATLRCSPISGHTSVYWYQQALGLGLQFLLWYDEGEERNRGNFPPRFSGRQFPNYSSELNVNALELEDSALYLCASSLDREGAFFGQGTRLTVV.

This clone occurred once. V and J are TRBV14 and TRBJ1-3, with no clear D. V lost 1 base to trimming and J lost 2 bases, with 12 bases between them. The CDR3 loop spans 16 amino acids. Germline CDR1 SGHDN, CDR2 FVKESK. CDR3 DNA: TGTGCCAGCAGCCAAGTATACGGGGTGGCTGGAAACACCATATATTTT. Amino acid sequence: CASSQVYGVAGNTIYF.

The V call is TRBV6-2 or TRBV6-3, the J call TRBJ2-3, with D perhaps matching TRBD1 (5 bases). CDR3 length: 15 residues. V was pared by 2 bases and J by 0 bases, with 9 bases between. CDR1 is MNHEY, CDR2 SVGEGT, per germline. The CDR3 nucleotides are TGTGCCAGCAGTTACGCCAGGGTCAGCACAGATACGCAGTATTTT. Residues: CASSYARVSTDTQYF.

J is TRBJ1-5 and V is TRBV6-4; D gene ambiguous. Between the trimmed V and J ends, which lost 0 bases and 7 bases, there was a span of 4 bases. The CDR3 runs 12 residues. CDR1 and CDR2 from the germline V gene are MRHNA and SNTAGT. The CDR3 nucleotides are TGTGCCAGCAGTGACTCGAGCCAGCCCCAGCATTTT. Amino acids: CASSDSSQPQHF.

The chain carries TRBV10-3 and TRBJ1-1, with D perhaps TRBD1 (5 bases). With 6 bases removed from V and 5 bases from J, the gap between germline ends came to 13 bases. The CDR3 consists of 13 residues. Germline lookup yields CDR1 ENHRY and CDR2 SYGVKD. CDR3 region: CAISRGGETEAFF. The CDR3 DNA follows: TGTGCCATCAGCCGTGGGGGGGAAACTGAAGCTTTCTTT.

V and J are TRBV7-3 and TRBJ2-1; 8 bases are a match to TRBD1. Germline V gives CDR1 SGHTA, CDR2 FQGTGA. The junction had 10 bases not matched to a gene; V was cut back by 3 bases and J by 9 bases. The CDR3 runs to 15 residues. The CDR3 loop reads CASSFGQGWSTEQFF. CDR3 DNA: TGTGCCAGCAGCTTCGGACAGGGCTGGAGCACTGAGCAGTTCTTC.

The V and J genes are TRBV4-3 and TRBJ2-5; D might be TRBD2 (7 bases). There are 16 residues in the CDR3. V was pared by 1 base and J by 0 bases, with 12 bases between. Germline assignment: CDR1 LGHNA and CDR2 YSLEER. CDR3 residues: CASSQVRGGDQETQYF. The CDR3 DNA sequence: TGCGCCAGCAGCCAAGTGAGAGGGGGGGACCAAGAGACCCAGTACTTC.

This sequence joins TRBV7-2 and TRBJ1-6, with D maybe TRBD1 (6 bases). The germline CDR1 and CDR2 sequences are SGHTA and FQGNSA. Deletions cut 3 bases from V and 5 bases from J, with 8 bases between. The CDR3 sequence is 14 residues long. The CDR3 region has the DNA TGTGCCAGCAGCTTTACAGGGAATAATTCACCCCTCCACTTT. Its protein is CASSFTGNNSPLHF.

This clone was counted a few times. This rearrangement joins TRBV14 to TRBJ1-1; maybe TRBD1 (5 bases). Germline V lookup: CDR1 SGHDN, CDR2 FVKESK. The CDR3 is 13 amino acids. V was cut by 3 bases and J by 1 base, with 6 bases left in between. The CDR3 DNA reads TGTGCCAGCAGCCAGCAGGGGAACACTGAAGCTTTCTTT. This sequence encodes CASSQQGNTEAFF.

The rearrangement links TRBV14 to TRBJ2-2; D is perhaps TRBD1 (5 bases). The germline CDR1 and CDR2 sequences are SGHDN and FVKESK. This CDR3 spans 16 amino acids. V lost 4 bases and J lost 0, with 12 bases in between. CDR3 amino acids: CASSRRQSANTGELFF. CDR3 nucleotides: TGTGCCAGCAGCCGCCGACAGAGCGCGAACACCGGGGAGCTGTTTTTT.

Remarks on this clone: This specimen includes other DNA sequences encoding the same CDR3. The chain combines TRBV20-1 with TRBJ1-4; D gene uncertain. In germline, CDR1 is DFQATT, CDR2 SNEGSKA (reference sequence). V lost 6 bases and J 8 bases, leaving 10 bases between the germline ends. The length of the CDR3 is 11 residues. The CDR3 DNA reads as TGCAGTGCCACCGATCGGGAAAAACTGTTTTTT. Amino acid sequence: CSATDREKLFF.

In its sample, this clone was seen once. The chain carries TRBV3-1 (or the pseudogene TRBV3-2) and TRBJ1-2; 7 bases agree with TRBD1. In germline, CDR1 is LGHDT, CDR2 YNNKEL (reference sequence). The length of the CDR3 is 12 residues. J gave up 3 bases and V 8 bases, and 3 bases lay outside the gene matches. CDR3 bases: TGTGCCAGCGCAACAGGGGACTATGGCTACACCTTC. Translating gives CASATGDYGYTF.

This chain connects TRBV18 to TRBJ1-6, with 9 nucleotides matching TRBD1. The CDR3 runs to 14 residues. The V and J ends lost 6 bases and 9 bases, in that order; junction bases with no gene match: 6. Per the germline V gene, CDR1 is KGHSH and CDR2 is LQKENI. CDR3 residues: CASSADRGGSPLHF. CDR3 DNA: TGTGCCAGCTCTGCGGACAGGGGTGGTTCACCCCTCCACTTT.

This chain connects TRBV7-9 to TRBJ1-3; 9 bases agree with TRBD1. Per germline, CDR1 SEHNR and CDR2 FQNEAQ (reference sequence). This CDR3 spans 17 amino acids. Trimming removed 2 bases from V and 4 bases from J; junction bases left unmatched: 9. The CDR3 coding sequence is TGTGCCAGCAGCTTAACTCCGGGACAGGGTCAAGGAAACACCATATATTTT. It codes for CASSLTPGQGQGNTIYF. The full variable domain, with the rest looked up from reference TRBV7-9 and TRBJ1-3, is DTGVSQNPRHKITKRGQNVTFRCDPISEHNRLYWYRQTLGQGPEFLTYFQNEAQLEKSRLLSDRFSAERPKGSFSTLEIQRTEQGDSAMYLCASSLTPGQGQGNTIYFGEGSWLTVV.

The J gene is TRBJ1-5, the V gene TRBV12-3 or TRBV12-4; possibly TRBD1 for D (5 bases). This CDR3 has 13 residues. Trimming pared 5 bases from V and 7 bases from J, leaving 12 bases between. DNA of the CDR3: TGTGCCAGCAGTCGACAGAGACTCCAGCCCCAGCATTTT. Protein product: CASSRQRLQPQHF.